This T cell receptor (beta chain) was obtained from a study of blood T cell repertoires in COVID-19. In the study overall: Collection of acute and convalescent COVID-19 samples took place in the United States, Italy and Spain.

CDR3 length equals 17 residues. V shed 1 base and J 3 bases; nucleotides not matched to a gene: 12. Germline assignment: CDR1 SQVTM and CDR2 ANQGSEA. Under the authors' procedure: Nucleated cell counts were estimated from reference gene primer amplification. Profiled with immunoSEQ multiplex PCR; TCRdb holds only in-frame clones, not every one. D and trimming come from the DNA, and the V and J calls and clone size come from that table. This sample has about 54,000 clones, with approximately 82% found just once. The sample comprised peripheral blood. The J gene is TRBJ2-1, the V gene TRBV29-1; 7 bases are a match to TRBD1. The TCR comes from a human donor in a cohort sampled during active or convalescent COVID-19. This chain's CDR3 is CSVEAYVPGQIYNEQFF. In DNA form, the CDR3 reads TGCAGCGTTGAAGCCTACGTCCCGGGACAGATCTACAATGAGCAGTTCTTC.